The 16 T cell receptor beta chains in this list originate from one sample, sequenced in a study of T cells in Graves' hyperthyroidism and ophthalmopathy. RNA transcripts served as the template for amplifying TCR beta CDR3 regions. When the TCR CDR3 underwent first-round RT-PCR, the HTBI primer set was used. TCRdb passed the multiplex PCR reads through MiXCR, listing each CDR3 protein once. The sample holds hundreds of thousands of distinct CDR3 sequences; roughly 25% are singletons and the top ten take around 11%. Material: blood. The receptors were gathered from a woman aged 25 to 39 with Graves' ophthalmopathy.

This clonotype was seen at least ten times. The rearrangement uses TRBV7-8 and TRBJ1-5; no definite D call. With 5 bases removed from V and 10 bases from J, the gap between germline ends came to 12 bases. Per the germline V gene, CDR1 is SGHVS and CDR2 is FQNEAQ. The CDR3 totals 12 residues. CDR3 in DNA: TGTGCCAGCAGCCACGGAGGAGGACCCCAGCATTTT. This translates into CASSHGGGPQHF.

This clonotype has ten or more counts. This sequence joins TRBV4-3 and TRBJ2-5; D may be TRBD1 (6 bases). Trimming cost V 1 base and J 5 bases, with 11 bases left between them. Per the germline V gene, CDR1 is LGHNA and CDR2 is YSLEER. The CDR3 loop spans 14 amino acids. CDR3 bases: TGCGCCAGCAGCCAAGGAGGGGGTTGGGAGACCCAGTACTTC. Encoded protein: CASSQGGGWETQYF.

The chain uses TRBV6-1 and TRBJ1-1, with D possibly TRBD1 on 6 matching bases. The CDR3 is 14 residues long. The V and J ends lost 3 bases and 4 bases respectively, with 12 bases between them. CDR1 MNHNS and CDR2 SASEGT come from the germline V gene. The CDR3 sequence: CASSDQGLGTEAFF. The CDR3 DNA reads as TGTGCCAGCAGTGACCAGGGGTTGGGCACTGAAGCTTTCTTT.

CDR3 bases: TGTGCCAGCAGGGATCGGGACAGATCCTATGGCTACACCTTC. The encoded protein is CASRDRDRSYGYTF. This chain links TRBV12-3 or TRBV12-4 with TRBJ1-2; 7 bases align to TRBD1. The CDR3 is made up of 14 amino acids. J was trimmed by 4 bases and V by 6 bases; bases with no gene match: 8.

The chain recombines TRBV20-1 with TRBJ2-7; D might be TRBD1 (5 bases). CDR3 length: 14 amino acids. With 1 base removed from V and 0 bases from J, the gap between germline ends came to 10 bases. Germline CDR1 DFQATT, CDR2 SNEGSKA (reference sequence). The CDR3 DNA follows: TGCAGTGCTAGAGCTACAGGTCTCTCCTACGAGCAGTACTTC. Translating it yields CSARATGLSYEQYF.

Ten or more counts support this clonotype. The chain combines TRBV7-9 with TRBJ1-6, with D tentatively TRBD1 (5 bases). Germline assignment: CDR1 SEHNR and CDR2 FQNEAQ (reference sequence). The CDR3 sequence is 14 residues long. Trimming removed 4 bases from V and 7 bases from J, with 11 bases in between. In DNA form, the CDR3 reads TGTGCCAGCAGCTCATCGACAGACAATTCACCCCTCCACTTT. Its translation is CASSSSTDNSPLHF.

This clonotype occurred many times. The chain recombines TRBV28 with TRBJ1-5, with D maybe TRBD1 (6 bases). Trimming cost V 5 bases and J 9 bases, with 14 bases left between them. The length of the CDR3 is 13 residues. CDR1 MDHEN and CDR2 SYDVKM come from the germline V gene. The CDR3 loop reads CASSASGEAPQHF. The CDR3 DNA sequence: TGTGCCAGCAGTGCCTCAGGGGAAGCGCCCCAGCATTTT.

The V gene is TRBV5-5, the J gene TRBJ2-7; 8 bases are a match to TRBD2. The germline V gene has CDR1 SGHKS and CDR2 YYEKEE (reference sequence). CDR3 length: 16 residues. Trimming at V came to 0 bases and at J to 2 bases, leaving 7 bases not matched to a gene. The CDR3 bases are TGTGCCAGCAGCTTGGCCTTAAGCGGGGGAACCTACGAGCAGTACTTC. Translation: CASSLALSGGTYEQYF.

V usage is TRBV5-1 and J usage is TRBJ1-3; TRBD1 matches 10 bases. The CDR3 covers 15 residues. Trimming took 1 base from V and 5 from J; bases not matched to a gene: 3. Germline lookup yields CDR1 SGHRS and CDR2 YFSETQ. CDR3 loop: CASSLPGQGRNTIYF. CDR3 nucleotides: TGCGCCAGCAGCTTGCCGGGACAGGGGAGAAACACCATATATTTT.

This clonotype was recorded a few times. The CDR3 ends on some other residue instead of the conserved phenylalanine or tryptophan, so this is likely a read error. The gene calls are TRBV7-2 and TRBJ2-7; no clear D. The CDR3 is 13 amino acids. Germline V gene sequence: CDR1 SGHTA, CDR2 FQGNSA. Trimming removed 1 base from V and 1 base from J, with 5 bases in between. The CDR3 spells CASSLGASYEQYS. The CDR3 coding sequence is TGTGCCAGCAGCTTAGGCGCATCCTACGAGCAGTACTCC.

As regards this clonotype: The junction shows a germline mismatch at one end, possibly a read error. The chain recombines TRBV12-3 or TRBV12-4 with TRBJ1-2; 7 bases are a match to TRBD1. The CDR3 covers 14 residues. CDR3 protein: CASSSGTDNYGYAF. CDR3 sequence (DNA): TGTGCCAGCAGTTCGGGGACAGATAACTATGGCTACGCCTTC.

The V and J genes are TRBV5-4 and TRBJ2-7, with 7 positions matching TRBD2. V gave up 1 base and J gave up 5 bases; unmatched junction bases: 3. The CDR3 has 13 residues. Germline CDR1 SGHNT, CDR2 YYREEE (reference sequence). CDR3 nucleotide sequence: TGTGCCAGCAGCTTGCGGGGGGATCACGAGCAGTACTTC. Amino acids: CASSLRGDHEQYF.

As regards this clonotype: A single base separates this from a much larger clone, so it may be a read error. The chain joins TRBV7-3 to TRBJ2-5; 9 bases line up with TRBD1. CDR3 length equals 13 residues. The germline V gene has CDR1 SGHTA and CDR2 FQGTGA. The CDR3 DNA is TGTGCCAGCAGCACGGGACAGGGAGGGACCAAGTACTTC. Its protein product is CASSTGQGGTKYF. Together with reference TRBV7-3 and TRBJ2-5, the CDR3 gives the full variable domain: GAGVSQTPSNKVTEKGKYVELRCDPISGHTALYWYRQSLGQGPEFLIYFQGTGAADDSGLPNDRFFAVRPEGSVSTLKIQRTERGDSAVYLCASSTGQGGTKYFGPGTRLLVL.

This clonotype has just a few counts. The V call is TRBV25-1, the J call TRBJ1-1; weak D call: TRBD1 (5 bases). The CDR3 covers 12 residues. Germline CDR1 is MGHDK and CDR2 is SYGVNS. The germline V and J ends were trimmed by 3 bases and 10 bases, with 12 bases remaining between them. The CDR3 here is CASSDRVVGAFF. CDR3 nucleotide sequence: TGTGCCAGCAGTGACAGGGTAGTCGGAGCTTTCTTT. The variable domain in full, with the rest retrieved from reference TRBV25-1 and TRBJ1-1, is EADIYQTPRYLVIGTGKKITLECSQTMGHDKMYWYQQDPGMELHLIHYSYGVNSTEKGDLSSESTVSRIRTEHFPLTLESARPSHTSQYLCASSDRVVGAFFGQGTRLTVV.

This chain connects TRBV28 to TRBJ2-7, with D tentatively TRBD1 (6 bases). V lost 2 bases and J 2 bases, leaving 10 bases between the germline ends. The germline V gene has CDR1 MDHEN and CDR2 SYDVKM. The CDR3 loop spans 14 amino acids. CDR3 protein: CASSLTGSTYEQYF. The CDR3 bases are TGTGCCAGCAGTTTAACAGGGTCTACCTACGAGCAGTACTTC.

J is TRBJ2-7 and V is TRBV7-2; a weak D match, TRBD2 (5 bases). The CDR3 length is 15 residues. Germline V gene lookup returns CDR1 SGHTA and CDR2 FQGNSA. Trimming took 1 base from V and 5 from J, leaving 15 bases between them. This chain's CDR3 is CASSLVGVWRNEQYF. In nucleotides, the CDR3 is TGTGCCAGCAGCTTAGTCGGGGTCTGGCGGAACGAGCAGTACTTC. Looking up the rest from reference TRBV7-2 and TRBJ2-7 gives the full variable domain: GAGVSQSPSNKVTEKGKDVELRCDPISGHTALYWYRQSLGQGLEFLIYFQGNSAPDKSGLPSDRFSAERTGGSVSTLTIQRTQQEDSAVYLCASSLVGVWRNEQYFGPGTRLTVT.